The next 8 T cell receptor beta chains were all read from a single sample in a study of radiation and T cells in renal cell carcinoma. Time point denoted: blood 4 weeks post-SBRT, at nephrectomy. As for treatment: 15 Gy SBRT to primary tumor, nephrectomy 4 weeks later. The protocol was immunoSEQ multiplex PCR, while the TCRdb copy is restricted to in-frame clones and leaves out a portion. Seen here are over 30,000 clones, 81% observed once, and the top ten hold roughly a third. This sample comprised blood, obtained from a patient whose treatment included radiotherapy and nephrectomy. These receptors all come from a man aged 55 to 70 with renal cell carcinoma.

The count of this clone is one. The chain links TRBV6-5 to TRBJ2-1; D call uncertain. CDR3 length: 14 amino acids. V lost 0 bases and J lost 0, with 3 bases in between. Germline CDR1 is MNHEY and CDR2 is SVGAGI. The CDR3 DNA follows: TGTGCCAGCAGTTACTCGTTCTCCTACAATGAGCAGTTCTTC. Translated: CASSYSFSYNEQFF.

The chain couples TRBV15 to TRBJ2-3, with D perhaps TRBD1 or TRBD2 (5 bases each). The CDR3 totals 13 residues. Trimming cost V 0 bases and J 9 bases, with 10 bases left between them. Germline CDR1 is LNHNV and CDR2 is YYDKDF (reference sequence). The CDR3 DNA reads as TGTGCCACCAGCAGAGATCAGGGAGCAACGCAGTATTTT. Its translation is CATSRDQGATQYF. The whole variable domain, remainder taken from reference TRBV15 and TRBJ2-3, is DAMVIQNPRYQVTQFGKPVTLSCSQTLNHNVMYWYQQKSSQAPKLLFHYYDKDFNNEADTPDNFQSRRPNTSFCFLDIRSPGLGDTAMYLCATSRDQGATQYFGPGTRLTVL.

The rearrangement uses TRBV4-1 and TRBJ1-5; TRBD1 might be the D (6 bases). The V gene's germline CDR1 is MGHRA and CDR2 YSYEKL. The CDR3 loop spans 16 amino acids. Trimming left V 1 base short and J 2 bases short, with 12 bases between. The CDR3 bases are TGCGCCAGCAGCCAAGCTCCACAGGGTGGCAATCAGCCCCAGCATTTT. Residues: CASSQAPQGGNQPQHF.

This chain connects TRBV9 to TRBJ1-2; D is perhaps TRBD1 (6 bases). The CDR3 is made up of 14 amino acids. The germline CDR1 and CDR2 sequences are SGDLS and YYNGEE. The V end was cut by 3 bases, the J end by 7 bases, with 16 bases between. DNA of the CDR3: TGTGCCAGCAGCGCTATGGACAGAATCCCTGGCTACACCTTC. Translated, it gives CASSAMDRIPGYTF.

The J gene is TRBJ2-3, the V gene TRBV2, with D possibly TRBD2 on 6 matching bases. This CDR3 is built from 14 residues. Germline CDR1 and CDR2: SNHLY and FYNNEI. Trimming removed 8 bases from V and 0 bases from J, with 12 bases in between. The CDR3 region has the DNA TGTGCCAGCGCGGGGTCTTCTAGCACAGATACGCAGTATTTT. Amino acids: CASAGSSSTDTQYF.

This clone was counted once. V and J are TRBV30 and TRBJ2-1; the match to TRBD2 covers 12 bases. Trimming at V came to 5 bases and at J to 6 bases, leaving 8 bases not matched to a gene. Germline loops: CDR1 GTSNPN, CDR2 SVGIG (reference sequence). The CDR3 length is 15 residues. This CDR3 reads CAWGLAGGLANEQFF. CDR3 DNA: TGTGCCTGGGGGCTAGCGGGAGGGCTAGCCAATGAGCAGTTCTTC.

The chain carries TRBV29-1 and TRBJ2-3; perhaps TRBD2 as D (5 bases). Germline CDR1 reads SQVTM; CDR2 reads ANQGSEA. The CDR3 length is 14 residues. Trimming removed 7 bases at V and 4 bases at J, with 18 bases between. Here the CDR3 reads CSASDPSSADTQYF. The CDR3 DNA is TGCAGCGCGTCGGATCCTAGCAGCGCAGATACGCAGTATTTT.

J is TRBJ1-5 and V is TRBV11-1, with TRBD1 matching over 9 bases. V lost 5 bases and J lost 0; bases outside the gene matches: 8. Per the germline V gene, CDR1 is SGHAT and CDR2 is FQDESV (reference sequence). The CDR3 runs to 17 residues. CDR3 protein: CASSPDRGGLSNQPQHF. The CDR3 DNA sequence: TGTGCCAGCAGCCCGGACAGGGGCGGTCTTAGCAATCAGCCCCAGCATTTT.